These T cell receptor beta chains were read from a single sample in a study of CD8 T cells in Susac syndrome. TCRdb analysed the immunoSEQ multiplex PCR reads with MiXCR anew, one entry per CDR3 protein. The sample carries about 280,000 distinct CDR3 sequences, 70% to 90% recorded once. The material sequenced was CD8+ T cells from PBMCs. These receptors all stem from a human donor with multiple sclerosis. The CDR3 runs from the conserved cysteine through the conserved F or W. The D gene is left open where the match is weak. Where a row states a size, it is once, few, many or the class of an expanded clone; other rows omit it.

clone_size	v_call	j_call	d_call	cdr3_aa	cdr3_nt
NA	TRBV29-1	TRBJ1-1	NA	CSTGSGTLMEAFF	TGCAGCACTGGGTCAGGGACCCTAATGGAAGCTTTCTTT
NA	TRBV7-9	TRBJ2-7	NA	CASSLGTNEQYF	TGTGCCAGCAGCTTGGGGACAAACGAGCAGTACTTC
NA	TRBV27	TRBJ1-1	NA	CASSPTGVATEAFF	TGTGCCAGCAGCCCGACAGGTGTTGCCACTGAAGCTTTCTTT
NA	TRBV27	TRBJ2-7	TRBD1	CASSLSGGQVYEQYF	TGTGCCAGCAGTTTAAGTGGGGGACAGGTCTACGAGCAGTACTTC
NA	TRBV6-1	TRBJ2-3	TRBD2	CASCSGVTDTQYF	TGTGCCAGCTGTAGCGGGGTGACAGATACGCAGTATTTT
NA	TRBV20-1	TRBJ2-1	NA	CSARWDFSFNEQFF	TGCAGTGCTAGATGGGACTTCTCTTTCAATGAGCAGTTCTTC
NA	TRBV6-5	TRBJ2-7	NA	CASSYSNGDTYEQYF	TGTGCCAGCAGTTACTCGAACGGTGATACCTACGAGCAGTACTTC
NA	TRBV29-1	TRBJ2-3	NA	CSVAGGVRTDTQYF	TGCAGCGTTGCCGGGGGAGTAAGGACAGATACGCAGTATTTT
NA	TRBV3-1	TRBJ2-5	NA	CASSQALEGRQETQYF	TGTGCCAGCAGCCAAGCTCTGGAGGGCCGCCAAGAGACCCAGTACTTC
NA	TRBV7-9	TRBJ1-2	NA	CASSLGRGTASNYGYTF	TGTGCCAGCAGCTTAGGGCGGGGGACCGCTTCAAACTATGGCTACACCTTC
NA	TRBV11-2	TRBJ2-3	TRBD2	CASSLVAGAADTQYF	TGTGCCAGCAGCTTAGTAGCGGGAGCGGCAGATACGCAGTATTTT
NA	TRBV9	TRBJ1-2	NA	CASRDIDGYTF	TGTGCCAGCAGGGACATTGACGGCTACACCTTC
few	TRBV30	TRBJ2-1	TRBD2	CAWISGGYNEQFF	TGTGCCTGGATATCGGGAGGGTACAATGAGCAGTTCTTC
NA	TRBV2	TRBJ1-1	NA	CAISEGSKPEAFF	TGTGCCATCAGTGAAGGTAGTAAGCCTGAAGCTTTCTTT
NA	TRBV6-1	TRBJ2-1	NA	CASRDPHKRVRVNEQFF	TGTGCCAGCAGGGACCCCCATAAGAGGGTCCGTGTGAATGAGCAGTTCTTC
NA	TRBV30	TRBJ2-7	NA	CAGVVLGYEQYF	TGTGCCGGGGTGGTCTTAGGCTACGAGCAGTACTTC
NA	TRBV27	TRBJ2-3	NA	CASSRTDTQYF	TGTGCCAGCAGTCGCACAGATACGCAGTATTTT
few	TRBV5-4	TRBJ2-1	TRBD2	CASSALAGLYNEQFF	TGTGCCAGCAGCGCTTTAGCGGGGTTATACAATGAGCAGTTCTTC
NA	TRBV9	TRBJ1-1	NA	CASDGGGTEAFF	TGTGCCAGCGACGGCGGGGGCACTGAAGCTTTCTTT
once	TRBV14	TRBJ2-1	NA	CASSQEAVPQVDEQFF	TGTGCCAGCAGCCAAGAAGCAGTCCCGCAGGTGGATGAGCAGTTCTTC
NA	TRBV12-3/TRBV12-4	TRBJ2-7	NA	CASSSSGIGGYEQYF	TGTGCCAGCAGTTCCTCGGGAATTGGAGGATACGAGCAGTACTTC
NA	TRBV5-1	TRBJ1-1	NA	CASSLEHAGAWTEAFF	TGCGCCAGCAGCTTGGAACACGCGGGGGCGTGGACTGAAGCTTTCTTT
NA	TRBV28	TRBJ1-2	NA	CASRDDGSYGYTF	TGTGCCAGCAGGGACGACGGAAGCTATGGCTACACCTTC
NA	TRBV7-8	TRBJ2-7	TRBD2	CASSLVPGLAEFHEQYF	TGTGCCAGCAGCTTAGTACCTGGACTAGCTGAGTTCCACGAGCAGTACTTC